This T cell receptor (beta chain) was documented in a study of tumor-infiltrating lymphocytes in primary liver carcinoma. Overall study context: Cases comprised patients with primary liver carcinoma who received surgical resection. Samples yielded about 3.65 to 8 million productive TCRbeta reads, similar across tissue types.

RNA was extracted from whole blood without cell sorting, alongside germline DNA. Infection with HBV was chronic in patients; they were treatment-naive. Study results and limitations: It was tumor-adjacent and tumor-blood pairs that overlapped less than tumor region pairs did.

Starting from 500 ng of total RNA, TCR beta cDNA was produced with a primer in the constant region. Nested multiplex PCR, run for three rounds with slightly modified ARM-PCR, yielded TCR beta libraries. Researchers ran the first two PCR rounds for ten to eleven cycles each with TRBV1-TRBV30 forward primers and a C-beta reverse primer. Each CDR3 protein is one row after TCRdb ran MiXCR on the multiplex PCR reads. The sample shows approximately 330,000 distinct CDR3 sequences, around 60% of them seen only once. The germline CDR1 and CDR2 sequences are ENHRY and SYGVKD. V was clipped by 4 bases and J by 12 bases, with 18 bases between them. CDR3 size: 13 residues. A note on this clonotype: Its target is not known. A read error may be the cause here, since a much bigger clone is one base away.

This clonotype was obtained from a man aged 35-49 years with primary liver carcinoma and hepatitis B virus infection. Sample: peripheral blood. This chain links TRBV10-3 with TRBJ1-1; no clear D gene. The CDR3 coding sequence is TGTGCCATCAGTGGGCGGGCTCATGTCGGATCTTTCTTT. Protein sequence: CAISGRAHVGSFF.